The 10 T cell receptor beta chains reported below all come from one sample, sequenced in a study of blood T cell repertoires in COVID-19. TCRdb's table, derived via immunoSEQ multiplex PCR, lists solely in-frame clones and lacks some. Of about 220,000 clones in the sample, roughly 85% were seen once. The sample comprised peripheral blood. The receptors come from a woman between 70 and 85 years old with COVID-19, enrolled during active disease.

The chain is built from TRBV9 and TRBJ1-2; 7 positions match TRBD1. Germline V gene data show CDR1 as SGDLS and CDR2 as YYNGEE. Trimming removed 4 bases from V and 7 bases from J; junction bases left unmatched: 7. The CDR3 consists of 13 residues. The CDR3 loop is CASSQTGNGGYTF. The CDR3, as DNA: TGTGCCAGCAGCCAGACAGGGAATGGTGGCTACACCTTC. Complete variable domain (other parts from reference TRBV9 and TRBJ1-2): DSGVTQTPKHLITATGQRVTLRCSPRSGDLSVYWYQQSLDQGLQFLIQYYNGEERAKGNILERFSAQQFPDLHSELNLSSLELGDSALYFCASSQTGNGGYTFGSGTRLTVV.

The chain has TRBV27 and TRBJ2-1; D is perhaps TRBD2 (5 bases). The ends were cut back, 0 bases at V and 4 bases at J, with 10 bases in the middle. Germline-derived CDR1 and CDR2 are MNHEY and SMNVEV (reference sequence). The CDR3 is made up of 15 amino acids. Here the CDR3 reads CASSLSRDGYNEQFF. CDR3 coding DNA: TGTGCCAGCAGTTTATCTCGGGATGGGTACAATGAGCAGTTCTTC.

The genes are TRBV4-3 and TRBJ2-1; 9 bases agree with TRBD2. Germline CDR1 LGHNA, CDR2 YSLEER. This CDR3 has 15 amino acids. V gave up 0 bases and J gave up 9 bases; unmatched junction bases: 6. The CDR3 DNA sequence: TGCGCCAGCAGCCAAGATCCTAGCGGGGTCGGTGAGCAGTTCTTC. Its translation: CASSQDPSGVGEQFF.

This chain joins TRBV27 and TRBJ1-2; D possibly corresponds to TRBD1 (6 bases). Trimming stripped 1 base from V and 9 bases from J, with 18 bases between. This CDR3 has 15 residues. Germline CDR1 is MNHEY and CDR2 is SMNVEV (reference sequence). The CDR3 coding sequence is TGTGCCAGCAGTTTATTTACAGGGACCGGTACAAGCTACACCTTC. Translating gives CASSLFTGTGTSYTF.

This clone was picked up one time. V is TRBV5-6 and J is TRBJ1-4; D might be TRBD1 (6 bases). Germline-derived CDR1 and CDR2 are SGHDT and YYEEEE. The CDR3 length is 16 residues. V was clipped by 0 bases and J by 3 bases, with 12 bases between them. The CDR3 loop is CASSLGLRGANEKLFF. The CDR3 bases are TGTGCCAGCAGCTTGGGACTCAGGGGAGCTAATGAAAAACTGTTTTTT.

V and J are TRBV11-3 and TRBJ2-2; D remains unclear. The CDR3 runs to 14 residues. CDR1 is SGHNT, CDR2 YENEEA, per germline. V lost 1 base, J lost 6 bases, and 9 bases lay in between. The CDR3 is CASSLVLAAGELFF. CDR3 nucleotides: TGTGCCAGCAGCTTAGTATTAGCCGCCGGGGAGCTGTTTTTT.

The V gene is TRBV6-2 or TRBV6-3, the J gene TRBJ2-5, with D maybe TRBD1 (5 bases). Germline CDR1 reads MNHEY; CDR2 reads SVGEGT. CDR3 length: 14 residues. V was pared by 6 bases and J by 4 bases, with 15 bases between. The DNA for the CDR3 is TGTGCCAGCAGCGAGACAGTTTTTTCAGAGACCCAGTACTTC. Translation gives CASSETVFSETQYF.

The V call is TRBV14, the J call TRBJ2-7, with D maybe TRBD2 (6 bases). Germline CDR1 is SGHDN and CDR2 is FVKESK. The CDR3 is 14 residues long. V lost 4 bases and J 1 base, leaving 11 bases between the germline ends. The CDR3 DNA sequence: TGTGCCAGCAGCCGCGGGGACGGTTCCTACGAGCAGTACTTC. Residues: CASSRGDGSYEQYF.

Written as DNA, the CDR3 is TGCAGCGTTGAAGGGACAGGGGCCGAGGGCTACACCTTC. Protein product: CSVEGTGAEGYTF. The genes are TRBV29-1 and TRBJ1-2; 9 bases are a match to TRBD1. Germline V CDR1 and CDR2: SQVTM, ANQGSEA. The CDR3 length is 13 residues. V lost 1 base and J lost 8; bases outside the gene matches: 5.

This sequence joins TRBV6-5 and TRBJ1-6; TRBD1 might be the D (5 bases). CDR1 and CDR2 (germline): MNHEY, SVGAGI. V shed 5 bases and J shed 10 bases, with 15 bases lying between them. The CDR3 loop spans 14 amino acids. The CDR3: CASSQGGMQSPLHF. Written as DNA, the CDR3 is TGTGCCAGCAGTCAGGGAGGGATGCAGTCACCCCTCCACTTT.